This T cell receptor beta chain is drawn from a study of siplizumab effects on memory and regulatory T cells. This CDR3 has 15 amino acids. Per the germline V gene, CDR1 is SEHNR and CDR2 is FQNEAQ (reference sequence). The junction had 4 bases not matched to a gene; V was cut back by 4 bases and J by 1 base. Concerning this clone: Its target is unknown.

For every sample, about 10^5 TCR templates were assayed. TCRdb's table, derived via immunoSEQ multiplex PCR, lists solely in-frame clones and lacks some. Among approximately 100,000 clones listed, roughly 93% were seen once. Broader study findings: Alloreactive clones mapping to unstimulated subsets formed only a minor fraction. The study did not confirm that proliferating Tregs from siplizumab cultures were suppressive.

The sequenced material came from non-Treg CD4+ T cells sorted from blood. This chain links TRBV7-9 with TRBJ1-1, with 9 bases fitting TRBD1. This TCR derives from a human donor in good health. The DNA for the CDR3 is TGTGCCAGCAGCTCCGACAGGGGGGGGAACACTGAAGCTTTCTTT. Translation gives CASSSDRGGNTEAFF. The whole variable domain, remainder taken from reference TRBV7-9 and TRBJ1-1, is DTGVSQNPRHKITKRGQNVTFRCDPISEHNRLYWYRQTLGQGPEFLTYFQNEAQLEKSRLLSDRFSAERPKGSFSTLEIQRTEQGDSAMYLCASSSDRGGNTEAFFGQGTRLTVV.